Below, one T cell receptor (beta chain) is given with its context. What it recognizes is unknown. This sample is part of a study of vaccination effects on CD4 cells after COVID-19. Turning to the study itself: Samples were taken post-vaccine, and their median timing was 72 days after the second dose. General study results and limits: Sampling in the study covered few convalescent patients and included no early post-infection timepoints.

CD4+ T cell isolation took place after about nine days of culture. Each person got two doses of an mRNA SARS-CoV-2 vaccine, BNT162b2 or mRNA-1273. Vaccine recipients, nucleocapsid antibody negative, had no prior SARS-CoV-2 infection. The authors replaced half the medium with IL-2 medium on days 3 and 7. CDR1 is SGHNT and CDR2 is YYREEE in the germline V gene (reference sequence). This CDR3 is built from 14 residues. V was pared by 3 bases and J by 5 bases, with 13 bases between. Sequenced by immunoSEQ multiplex PCR; TCRdb stores in-frame clones only, minus some. The data show tens of thousands of clones, approximately 80% seen once.

The chain joins TRBV5-4 to TRBJ2-3; D gene unclear. The sample consisted of CD4+ T cells from PBMCs cultured without peptide, taken after COVID-19 vaccination. The sequence came from a human donor who received a COVID-19 vaccine. Here the CDR3 DNA reads TGTGCCAGCAGCTCGACCACTACCGGAGATACGCAGTATTTT. It is translated as CASSSTTTGDTQYF.